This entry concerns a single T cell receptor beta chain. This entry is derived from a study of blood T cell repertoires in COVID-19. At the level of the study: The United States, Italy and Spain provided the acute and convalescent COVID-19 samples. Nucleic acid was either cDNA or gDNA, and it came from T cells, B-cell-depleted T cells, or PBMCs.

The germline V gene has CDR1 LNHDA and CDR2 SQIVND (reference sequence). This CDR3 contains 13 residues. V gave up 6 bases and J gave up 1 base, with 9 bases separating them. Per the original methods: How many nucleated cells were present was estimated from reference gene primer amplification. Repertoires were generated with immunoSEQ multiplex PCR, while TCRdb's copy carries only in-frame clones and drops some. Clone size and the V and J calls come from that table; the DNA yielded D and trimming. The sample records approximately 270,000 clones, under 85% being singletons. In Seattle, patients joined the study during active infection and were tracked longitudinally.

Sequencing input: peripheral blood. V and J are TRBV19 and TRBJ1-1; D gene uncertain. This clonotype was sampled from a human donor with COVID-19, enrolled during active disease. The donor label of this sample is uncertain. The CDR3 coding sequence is TGTGCCAGTAGGTTTAGTGAGAACACTGAAGCTTTCTTT. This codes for CASRFSENTEAFF. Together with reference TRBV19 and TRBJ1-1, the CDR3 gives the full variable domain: DGGITQSPKYLFRKEGQNVTLSCEQNLNHDAMYWYRQDPGQGLRLIYYSQIVNDFQKGDIAEGYSVSREKKESFPLTVTSAQKNPTAFYLCASRFSENTEAFFGQGTRLTVV.